The clone carrying this T cell receptor (beta chain) was counted many times. The antigen is undetermined. It is unclear where the CDR3 begins or ends on the DNA, so no DNA is shown, and the CDR3 is as TCRdb lists it. The data stem from a study of Graves' ophthalmopathy and Graves' hyperthyroidism. Regarding the study as a whole: Most thyroid-expanded clonotypes exceeding 0.001 frequency were also found in blood. A 13-signature model separated ophthalmopathy from stable hyperthyroidism, reaching roughly 85% sensitivity and around 79% specificity cross-validated.

Germline V gene lookup returns CDR1 ENHRY and CDR2 SYGVKD. The CDR3 totals 16 residues, both ends included. Fresh peripheral blood, 8.5 to 10 ml, was the PBMC source. RNA transcripts were the source from which TCR beta CDR3 regions were amplified. Second-round multiplex PCR came after first-round RT-PCR with HTBI primers. Via MiXCR, TCRdb re-called the multiplex PCR reads, giving one row per CDR3 protein. The sample records around 670,000 distinct CDR3 sequences, roughly 41% being singletons. V and J are TRBV10-3 and TRBJ2-6; the D segment call TRBD2 is taken from the table without a DNA check. The TCR was taken from an adult man with Graves' ophthalmopathy. Input material: peripheral blood. The CDR3 spells CAISGSSSGRANVLTF.